The sequence of this T cell receptor (beta chain) was determined in a study of T cells in localized non-small cell lung cancer (dated by TCRdb to about 2020). A note on the overall study: The study analyzed T cell repertoires of approximately 240 early-stage NSCLC patients, comparing tumors and uninvolved tumor-adjacent lungs. The cohort consisted of a few hundred treatment-naive NSCLC patients whose localized lung tumors had been resected. NSCLC patients had a mean age of roughly 66 years, and 129 were male and 85 to 110 female.

Points the paper makes about the study in general: Higher T cell density in blood was associated with longer overall survival, whereas higher clonality in adjacent lung was associated with shorter survival. The highest T cell clonality was observed in uninvolved tumor-adjacent lung, where clonality exceeded that of tumor, suggesting that antigenic responses were more focused in uninvolved tumor-adjacent lung. Because the study design was exploratory, TCR variables were selected using unadjusted p-values without false-discovery rate correction. Of the top 100 tumor clones, a median of 57 were detected in paired uninvolved adjacent lung; about 28 were also among that lung's top 100. Multi-region tumor sequencing was not performed, so intratumor heterogeneity could not be excluded.

The immunoSEQ Assay was used to sequence TCR beta CDR3 regions from DNA. As for the original processing: To compute T cell density, TCR beta template counts were normalized to usable DNA, which was estimated by amplifying housekeeping genes. The preseqR package was used to estimate richness by extrapolating to 400,000 templates for PBMC samples and to 120,000 templates for tissue samples. Clonality was defined as one minus Pielou's evenness. Differential abundance testing on productive amino-acid clonotypes, with a minimum total count of 5 and an alpha of 0.1, was used to identify tissue-enriched TCRs. The Jaccard Index and the Morisita Overlap Index were used to quantify repertoire overlap between compartments. GLIPH grouped TCR beta CDR3s together with public tetramer-defined viral CDR3s, and a viral motif had to include at least three viral sequences and also show V-gene enrichment. TCRdb provides this immuneACCESS table in a form limited to in-frame rearrangements. Some clones are lacking; in checked studies, under half of them reflect an unresolved V gene, and why the rest are absent is not known. Clone size and the V and J calls come from that table; the DNA yielded D and trimming. Across this sample there are fewer than 100,000 clones, with roughly 86% seen only once. The ten largest clones add up to 15% of the sample.

On this clone itself: Its binding antigen is unknown. There are no base qualities to consult, and no much larger clone falls within one base.

At diagnosis, peripheral blood, uninvolved tumor-adjacent lung and tumor were collected and stored as a combination of fresh-frozen and FFPE material. For TCR repertoire profiling, the blood samples were analyzed as peripheral blood mononuclear cells. CDR1 MDHEN and CDR2 SYDVKM are derived from the germline V gene. Trimming accounts for 5 bases at V and 6 bases at J, while the number of junction bases matched to no gene is 2. The CDR3 runs 15 amino acids, cysteine and phenylalanine included. The only DNA kept is the CDR3, 45 bases in frame from the first base. The clonotype was recovered from a man between 40 and 69 years old with stage I squamous cell lung carcinoma. Sample: peripheral blood, taken before any cancer treatment. The sequence is built from TRBV28 and TRBJ2-2, with 14 middle bases fitting TRBD2. The base sequence is TGTGCCAGCAGTCGGACTAGCGGGGGGTCCGGGGAGCTGTTTTTT. The translation is CASSRTSGGSGELFF.